A single sample is the source of the 31 T cell receptor beta chains below, sequenced in a study of blood T cell repertoires in COVID-19. The table came from immunoSEQ multiplex PCR; TCRdb's copy has only in-frame clones and leaves some out. The table includes about 250,000 clones, 80% to 90% detected once. The sequenced material came from PBMCs or T cells enriched from blood (not recorded which). Every receptor here comes from a man aged 35 to 55 who had recovered from COVID-19.

The chain carries TRBV29-1 and TRBJ1-6, with a tentative D call TRBD1 (5 bases). Germline-derived CDR1 and CDR2 are SQVTM and ANQGSEA. The V end was cut by 6 bases, the J end by 5 bases, with 14 bases between. This CDR3 spans 14 amino acids. The CDR3 DNA reads as TGCAGCGTCCTCATGGGGGGAGATAATTCACCCCTCCACTTT. Its translation: CSVLMGGDNSPLHF.

This clone was picked up a small number of times. The genes are TRBV27 and TRBJ1-2; D possibly corresponds to TRBD1 (5 bases). Per germline, CDR1 MNHEY and CDR2 SMNVEV (reference sequence). The CDR3 has 17 residues. Trimming pared 6 bases from V and 1 base from J, leaving 21 bases between. In DNA, the CDR3 is TGTGCCAGCAGCCCCCTCGGGGGAAACGGAATTAACTATGGCTACACCTTC. It is translated as CASSPLGGNGINYGYTF.

The V gene is TRBV6-6, the J gene TRBJ2-7, with TRBD1 matching 10 bases. The length of the CDR3 is 15 residues. The J segment lost 5 bases and the V segment lost 1 base, leaving 5 bases of the junction unmatched. Per germline, CDR1 MNHNY and CDR2 SVGAGI (reference sequence). The CDR3 DNA reads TGTGCCAGCAGTTACTGGACAGGGGGTGAAAACGAGCAGTACTTC. Residues: CASSYWTGGENEQYF.

The chain employs TRBV28 and TRBJ1-2; D ambiguous. Germline V lookup: CDR1 MDHEN, CDR2 SYDVKM. The V end lost 6 bases, the J end lost 6 bases, and 14 bases lay between the germline ends. The length of the CDR3 is 13 residues. Here the CDR3 reads CASRPAGRNGYTF. DNA for the CDR3: TGTGCCAGCAGGCCGGCAGGTCGGAATGGCTACACCTTC.

CDR3 in DNA: TGTGCCAGCAGCACCTCTGACAGGGGGGTGTCCTACGAGCAGTACTTC. It encodes CASSTSDRGVSYEQYF. The V gene is TRBV7-6, the J gene TRBJ2-7, with TRBD1 identical over 9 bases. The CDR3 has 16 residues. Germline V gives CDR1 SGHVS, CDR2 FNYEAQ. J gave up 1 base and V 5 bases, and 9 bases lay outside the gene matches. The full variable domain, with the rest looked up from reference TRBV7-6 and TRBJ2-7, is GAGVSQSPRYKVTKRGQDVALRCDPISGHVSLYWYRQALGQGPEFLTYFNYEAQQDKSGLPNDRFSAERPEGSISTLTIQRTEQRDSAMYRCASSTSDRGVSYEQYFGPGTRLTVT.

The chain employs TRBV18 and TRBJ1-6; TRBD1 aligns across 10 bases. Trimming removed 4 bases from V and 7 bases from J; junction bases left unmatched: 10. The germline gives CDR1 KGHSH, CDR2 LQKENI. This CDR3 region has 17 residues. The CDR3 DNA sequence: TGTGCCAGCTCACGCCCGGGGGACAGGGGTTCGAATTCACCCCTCCACTTT. Protein sequence: CASSRPGDRGSNSPLHF.

This rearrangement joins TRBV11-3 to TRBJ2-5; possibly TRBD1 for D (5 bases). V was trimmed by 2 bases and J by 1 base, leaving 8 bases between them. The CDR3 totals 14 residues. From germline, CDR1 is SGHNT and CDR2 YENEEA. The DNA for the CDR3 is TGTGCCAGCAGCTTATCTGACAGCCAAGAGACCCAGTACTTC. It translates to CASSLSDSQETQYF.

The chain uses TRBV4-2 and TRBJ2-2; weak D call: TRBD1 (6 bases). V lost 1 base, J lost 4 bases, and 10 bases lay in between. CDR1 and CDR2 from the germline V gene are LGHNA and YNFKEQ. This CDR3 comprises 15 residues. The CDR3 loop reads CASSQVRGGTGELFF. CDR3 sequence (DNA): TGTGCCAGCAGCCAAGTTCGAGGGGGCACCGGGGAGCTGTTTTTT.

This clone occurred once. This rearrangement joins TRBV21-1 to TRBJ2-1; the table's D call, TRBD1, was not checked against the DNA. TRBV21-1 is described as a pseudogene. This CDR3 has 17 residues. The CDR3 nucleotides are TGTGCCAGCGGGCAGGGGGCAGGGCTAGCGGTCTGGCATGAGCAGTTCTTC. This codes for CASGQGAGLAVWHEQFF.

The CDR3 sequence is CAIQDRESKGYTF. The DNA for the CDR3 is TGTGCCATCCAGGACAGGGAGAGTAAGGGCTACACCTTC. This chain uses TRBV10-3 with TRBJ1-2, with 8 bases aligning to TRBD1. V shed 8 bases and J 8 bases; nucleotides not matched to a gene: 10. The CDR3 sequence is 13 residues long. Germline V gene lookup returns CDR1 ENHRY and CDR2 SYGVKD.

The chain combines TRBV4-3 with TRBJ1-2; the D is unclear. The germline CDR1 and CDR2 sequences are LGHNA and YSLEER. This CDR3 region has 13 residues. V was pared by 1 base and J by 3 bases, with 6 bases between. CDR3 DNA: TGCGCCAGCAGCCAAGGACGGGACTATGGCTACACCTTC. Amino acid sequence: CASSQGRDYGYTF.

This chain connects TRBV7-9 to TRBJ2-5, with 8 bases fitting TRBD1. The ends lost 5 bases at V and 2 bases at J; junction bases unmatched: 7. Germline-derived CDR1 and CDR2 are SEHNR and FQNEAQ (reference sequence). The CDR3 runs to 15 residues. CDR3 sequence reads: CASSLGGTGQETQYF. CDR3 sequence (DNA): TGTGCCAGCAGCCTAGGAGGGACAGGACAAGAGACCCAGTACTTC.

The chain uses TRBV5-4 and TRBJ2-2; D is undetermined. V was pared by 5 bases and J by 4 bases, with 9 bases between. CDR3 length: 13 amino acids. The V gene's germline CDR1 is SGHNT and CDR2 YYREEE (reference sequence). CDR3 loop: CASRTGVTGELFF. The CDR3 nucleotides are TGTGCCAGCAGAACTGGTGTCACCGGGGAGCTGTTTTTT.

The chain carries TRBV28 and TRBJ2-5, with D maybe TRBD2 (6 bases). The V and J ends lost 5 bases and 5 bases respectively, with 24 bases between them. In germline, CDR1 is MDHEN, CDR2 SYDVKM. This CDR3 is built from 17 residues. CDR3 loop: CASSAPGGTLTWETQYF. As DNA, the CDR3 is TGTGCCAGCAGTGCCCCTGGGGGGACGCTTACCTGGGAGACCCAGTACTTC.

The rearrangement links TRBV14 to TRBJ1-2, with 8 positions matching TRBD1. CDR1 SGHDN and CDR2 FVKESK come from the germline V gene. J lost 5 bases, V lost 5 bases, and 4 bases had no gene match. CDR3 length: 13 residues. CDR3 amino acids: CASSERTGYGYTF. CDR3 bases: TGTGCCAGCAGCGAAAGGACAGGGTATGGCTACACCTTC.

The chain recombines TRBV19 with TRBJ2-1, with D perhaps matching TRBD2 (5 bases). Germline assignment: CDR1 LNHDA and CDR2 SQIVND (reference sequence). Trimming left V 4 bases short and J 10 bases short, with 17 bases between. This CDR3 is 14 amino acids long. CDR3 sequence: CASSTNLSGREQFF. The CDR3 nucleotides are TGTGCCAGTAGTACCAACCTCTCGGGGAGAGAGCAGTTCTTC.

The chain combines TRBV5-1 with TRBJ1-1, with 8 bases fitting TRBD1. The germline V gene encodes CDR1 SGHRS and CDR2 YFSETQ. With 4 bases clipped from V and 0 bases from J, the junction kept 8 bases outside the gene matches. The CDR3 has 16 amino acids. CDR3 residues: CASSPRAGGLNTEAFF. The CDR3 region has the DNA TGCGCCAGCAGCCCGAGGGCAGGGGGCCTGAACACTGAAGCTTTCTTT.

The rearrangement links TRBV28 to TRBJ1-6, with a possible D match to TRBD1 (6 bases). Germline CDR1 and CDR2: MDHEN and SYDVKM. The CDR3 has 15 residues. With 5 bases removed from V and 7 bases from J, the gap between germline ends came to 15 bases. Here the CDR3 reads CASSQKQGWNSPLHF. The DNA of the CDR3 is TGTGCCAGCAGTCAAAAACAGGGATGGAATTCACCCCTCCACTTT. Full variable domain (outside the CDR3, taken from reference TRBV28 and TRBJ1-6): DVKVTQSSRYLVKRTGEKVFLECVQDMDHENMFWYRQDPGLGLRLIYFSYDVKMKEKGDIPEGYSVSREKKERFSLILESASTNQTSMYLCASSQKQGWNSPLHFGNGTRLTVT.

The chain is built from TRBV5-1 and TRBJ2-3; 10 nucleotides line up with TRBD1. CDR1 and CDR2 from the germline V gene are SGHRS and YFSETQ. V shed 1 base and J 2 bases; nucleotides not matched to a gene: 7. The CDR3 consists of 17 residues. CDR3 in amino acids: CASSLTTTGGTTDTQYF. Here the CDR3 DNA reads TGCGCCAGCAGCTTGACAACGACAGGGGGCACCACAGATACGCAGTATTTT. The full variable domain, its missing parts supplied by reference TRBV5-1 and TRBJ2-3, is KAGVTQTPRYLIKTRGQQVTLSCSPISGHRSVSWYQQTPGQGLQFLFEYFSETQRNKGNFPGRFSGRQFSNSRSEMNVSTLELGDSALYLCASSLTTTGGTTDTQYFGPGTRLTVL.

The rearrangement uses TRBV6-1 and TRBJ1-6, with D unresolved. The CDR3 runs to 14 residues. V was pared by 1 base and J by 4 bases, with 5 bases between. Germline loops: CDR1 MNHNS, CDR2 SASEGT. The CDR3, as DNA: TGTGCCAGCAGTGAAGTGGAGTATAATTCACCCCTCCACTTT. This sequence encodes CASSEVEYNSPLHF.

The chain recombines TRBV28 with TRBJ1-2, with 9 positions matching TRBD1. Trimming removed 6 bases from V and 6 bases from J; junction bases left unmatched: 5. The CDR3 length is 13 residues. CDR1 MDHEN and CDR2 SYDVKM come from the germline V gene. CDR3 in amino acids: CASRRDRANGYTF. The DNA of the CDR3 is TGTGCCAGCAGACGGGACAGGGCCAATGGCTACACCTTC.

The J gene is TRBJ1-3, the V gene TRBV19; D call uncertain. Trimming cost V 5 bases and J 0 bases, with 17 bases left between them. This CDR3 has 17 amino acids. Per germline, CDR1 LNHDA and CDR2 SQIVND (reference sequence). CDR3 loop: CASSRAGTQSSGNTIYF. Here the CDR3 DNA reads TGTGCCAGTAGTCGTGCAGGAACTCAAAGCTCTGGAAACACCATATATTTT.

The chain recombines TRBV10-3 with TRBJ2-6, with 7 bases matching TRBD1. Germline CDR1 ENHRY, CDR2 SYGVKD. V was clipped by 5 bases and J by 0 bases; unmatched bases: 7. CDR3 length: 17 residues. This CDR3 is CAISSTGPNSGANVLTF. The CDR3 bases are TGTGCCATCAGTTCGACAGGGCCGAACTCTGGGGCCAACGTCCTGACTTTC.

The J gene is TRBJ2-7, the V gene TRBV2; possibly TRBD2 for D (6 bases). Trimming shortened V by 4 bases and J by 6 bases, and 25 bases separated the two germline ends. Germline CDR1 reads SNHLY; CDR2 reads FYNNEI. The CDR3 is 17 amino acids. The CDR3 DNA is TGTGCCAGCAGTGTTATTGCCCTAGCTTGGCGGGACGCCGAGCAGTACTTC. It is translated as CASSVIALAWRDAEQYF.

The gene calls are TRBV7-2 and TRBJ1-3; 7 nucleotides match TRBD1. CDR3 size: 17 residues. V shed 6 bases and J 0 bases; nucleotides not matched to a gene: 11. CDR1 and CDR2 from the germline V gene are SGHTA and FQGNSA. CDR3 sequence (DNA): TGTGCCAGCAGTCCAAGGGCGGACAGGAGCTCTGGAAACACCATATATTTT. Translated, it gives CASSPRADRSSGNTIYF.

The chain recombines TRBV30 with TRBJ1-2, with D perhaps matching TRBD1 (6 bases). V gave up 1 base and J gave up 4 bases, with 10 bases separating them. The CDR3 runs 13 residues. Germline loops: CDR1 GTSNPN, CDR2 SVGIG (reference sequence). The CDR3 DNA sequence: TGTGCCTGGAGTGGGGGGCGGAGCTATGGCTACACCTTC. Translation gives CAWSGGRSYGYTF.

V gene TRBV6-5 combines with J gene TRBJ1-1, with D perhaps TRBD1 (6 bases). The CDR3 is 15 amino acids. CDR1 and CDR2 from the germline V gene are MNHEY and SVGAGI. Trimming removed 7 bases at V and 5 bases at J, with 20 bases between. CDR3 nucleotide sequence: TGTGCCAGCACCTCCTTCGGGGGGCAGCGAACTGAAGCTTTCTTT. Its translation is CASTSFGGQRTEAFF.

The genes are TRBV7-2 and TRBJ1-2; D is unclear. This CDR3 contains 16 residues. Trimming removed 1 base at V and 4 bases at J, with 16 bases between. The germline gives CDR1 SGHTA, CDR2 FQGNSA. CDR3 residues: CASSLGVLGRSYGYTF. The DNA of the CDR3 is TGTGCCAGCAGCTTAGGGGTTCTCGGGAGATCCTATGGCTACACCTTC.

This chain links TRBV7-9 with TRBJ1-1; D is possibly TRBD1 (5 bases). The germline V gene encodes CDR1 SEHNR and CDR2 FQNEAQ (reference sequence). V was trimmed by 5 bases and J by 6 bases, leaving 16 bases between them. This CDR3 has 14 residues. CDR3 sequence reads: CASSPQDGWPEAFF. The CDR3 DNA is TGTGCCAGCAGCCCACAGGACGGATGGCCTGAAGCTTTCTTT. Full variable domain (missing parts from reference TRBV7-9 and TRBJ1-1): DTGVSQNPRHKITKRGQNVTFRCDPISEHNRLYWYRQTLGQGPEFLTYFQNEAQLEKSRLLSDRFSAERPKGSFSTLEIQRTEQGDSAMYLCASSPQDGWPEAFFGQGTRLTVV.

This rearrangement joins TRBV18 to TRBJ1-2, with D hard to call. The CDR3 is 14 amino acids. Germline-derived CDR1 and CDR2 are KGHSH and LQKENI. The V gene lost 3 bases and the J gene lost 4 bases, with 12 bases spanning the gap. The CDR3 reads CASSPRAAPYGYTF. Here the CDR3 DNA reads TGTGCCAGCTCACCTAGAGCGGCCCCCTATGGCTACACCTTC.

The chain couples TRBV6-1 to TRBJ2-2; D may be TRBD1 (6 bases). This CDR3 has 16 amino acids. Trimming stripped 2 bases from V and 4 bases from J, with 14 bases between. Per the germline V gene, CDR1 is MNHNS and CDR2 is SASEGT. CDR3 protein: CASSEFRGGSTGELFF. CDR3 nucleotides: TGTGCCAGCAGTGAATTCAGAGGGGGAAGCACCGGGGAGCTGTTTTTT.